The present entry profiles one T cell receptor (beta chain) with its context. The antigen is unknown. The data were taken from a study of CD8+ T cells in alopecia areata. V was pared by 5 bases and J by 2 bases, with 11 bases of the junction left unmatched. Germline lookup yields CDR1 ENHRY and CDR2 SYGVKD. CDR3 length: 19 residues. The treatment here: oral pan-JAK inhibitor, 5-10 mg twice daily. RNA, once extracted, was reverse transcribed into cDNA for use as the sequencing template. The table came from immunoSEQ multiplex PCR; TCRdb's copy has only in-frame clones and leaves some out. The data show more than 200,000 clones, less than 50% seen once. Study outcomes and limitations: With tofacitinib ongoing, many expanded lesional clones persisted in both scalp and blood. Researchers say the link of baseline CD8+ expansion to response remains uncertain, with one nonresponder. Tofacitinib significantly decreased scalp clonality and expanded CD8+ clones among top 100. Possibly because of HLA-related factors, TCR sharing was less clear across patients than in mice.

The chain joins TRBV10-3 to TRBJ2-1; 14 nucleotides align to TRBD2. The TCR comes from a human donor with alopecia areata. Material: CD4+ T cells sorted from blood, obtained at approximately week 37, from a patient treated with tofacitinib. CDR3 nucleotide sequence: TGTGCCATCAGTACAAACCCGGGACTAGCGGGAGCCCCCTACAATGAGCAGTTCTTC. Its protein is CAISTNPGLAGAPYNEQFF.